Listed below are T cell receptor beta chains from one sample, sequenced in a study of T-cell reconstitution after alpha-beta-depleted transplantation in children. Each CDR3 protein is one row after TCRdb ran MiXCR on the PCR reads. There are around 700,000 distinct CDR3 sequences in the sample; around 14% occur only once, and around 0.79% lies in the top ten. Specimen: PBMCs, collected before TCRalphabeta/CD19-depleted stem cell transplant. These TCRs come from a girl aged 2 to 9 with congenital amegakaryocytic thrombocytopenia, due to receive a stem cell transplant. Each CDR3 is given with its conserved first and last residue. A D gene is named only where the DNA matches it firmly. Clone size is not always given. Where it is, it says once, few, many or a class for expanded clones.

j_gene | d_gene | v_gene | abundance | CDR3nt | CDR3aa
TRBJ2-3 | NA | TRBV6-6 | NA | TGTGCCAGCAGGACGGGTTTAGTGCAGTATTTT | CASRTGLVQYF
TRBJ2-3 | TRBD2 | TRBV20-1 | NA | TGCAGTGTTACGGCGACTAGCGGGCTAGATAAGTTAGATACGCAGTATTTT | CSVTATSGLDKLDTQYF
TRBJ2-5 | NA | TRBV10-3 | many | TGTGCCATCGGTCATCGGGGCGAGACCCAGTACTTC | CAIGHRGETQYF
TRBJ2-1 | NA | TRBV5-6 | few | TGTGCCAGCAGGTTCGGGGCCTACAATGAGCAGTTCTTC | CASRFGAYNEQFF
TRBJ2-5 | TRBD2 | TRBV5-1 | many | TGCGCCAGCACCTTCTATGGCAGCGGGAGTATCGAGACCCAGTACTTC | CASTFYGSGSIETQYF
TRBJ2-1 | NA | TRBV30 | NA | TGTGCCTGGATTAGTACTAGGTTGGGTGAGCAGTTCTTC | CAWISTRLGEQFF
TRBJ2-5 | TRBD1 | TRBV5-1 | NA | TGCGCCAGCAGCTCGACAGGGGTGGTGGAGACCCAGTACTTC | CASSSTGVVETQYF
TRBJ2-7 | TRBD2 | TRBV5-1 | NA | TGCGCCAGCAGCTTTACTAGCGATACCCCTACGGCGCAGTACTTC | CASSFTSDTPTAQYF
TRBJ2-2 | TRBD2 | TRBV5-5 | NA | TGTGCCAGCAGCTTTCTAGCGGTCATATGGAACACCGGGGAGCTGTTTTTT | CASSFLAVIWNTGELFF
TRBJ2-1 | NA | TRBV12-3/TRBV12-4 | few | TGTGCCAGCAGTTTACAGGTTGAGGTCAATGAGCAGTTCTTC | CASSLQVEVNEQFF
TRBJ2-3 | TRBD2 | TRBV20-1 | many | TGCAGTGCTAGAGTACTTCTCCAGCGGGAGTCGGGGACAGATACGCAGTATTTT | CSARVLLQRESGTDTQYF
TRBJ2-2 | NA | TRBV30 | NA | TGTGCCTGGATCGAGGACGGCGGGGAGCTGTTTTTT | CAWIEDGGELFF
TRBJ1-2 | NA | TRBV10-3 | many | TGTGCCATCAGTGACGAAGGGGGGTTTAGTCACTTTTACACCTTC | CAISDEGGFSHFYTF
TRBJ2-7 | TRBD2 | TRBV5-1 | many | TGCGCCAGCAGCTTTTCTGGGGCTGGGACTAGCTTGAGCTACGAGCAGTACTTC | CASSFSGAGTSLSYEQYF
TRBJ2-3 | NA | TRBV11-1 | many | TGTGCCAGCAGCTCAACCGGAACGCAGTATTTT | CASSSTGTQYF
TRBJ2-3 | NA | TRBV12-5 | NA | TGTGCTAGTGGTGCCAATGCCGGGGATACGCAGTATTTT | CASGANAGDTQYF
TRBJ2-7 | NA | TRBV18 | once | TGTGCCAGCTCACCAGAAAAAGGGGACGAGCAGTACTTC | CASSPEKGDEQYF
TRBJ2-2 | NA | TRBV29-1 | NA | TGCAGCGTTCGACAGGCGAACACCGGGGAGCTGTTTTTT | CSVRQANTGELFF
TRBJ1-1 | NA | TRBV5-1 | many | TGCGCCAGCAGCTTGGCCCGCAGGGGGAACACTGAAGCTTTCTTT | CASSLARRGNTEAFF
TRBJ2-1 | NA | TRBV9 | NA | TGTGCCAGCAGCGCCCTTATTGGGCCCTACAATGAGCAGTTCTTC | CASSALIGPYNEQFF
TRBJ1-1 | NA | TRBV29-1 | many | TGCAGCGTTGAGGTGAACACTGAAGCTTTCTTT | CSVEVNTEAFF
TRBJ2-5 | NA | TRBV5-1 | few | TGCGCCAGCAGCTCGTCCCGGGTTGAGACCCAGTACTTC | CASSSSRVETQYF
TRBJ1-2 | NA | TRBV20-1 | many | TGCAGTGCTAGAGAGGCAGGGCCCCATTATGGCTACACCTTC | CSAREAGPHYGYTF
TRBJ2-7 | NA | TRBV6-2/TRBV6-3 | many | TGTGCCAGCAGCGAGACAGCTTCTTTACCCTACGAGCAGTACTTC | CASSETASLPYEQYF
TRBJ2-1 | NA | TRBV7-7 | NA | TGTGCCAGCAGCTGGGGCCAGTTCCACAATGAGCAGTTCTTC | CASSWGQFHNEQFF
TRBJ2-3 | NA | TRBV12-3/TRBV12-4 | many | TGTGCCAGCAGTTTCGGGACCGCCCGCACAGATACGCAGTATTTT | CASSFGTARTDTQYF
TRBJ2-1 | TRBD2 | TRBV20-1 | NA | TGCAGTGCTAGAGAGACTAGCGGGAGGGTCGGCCAGCGGCAGTTCTTC | CSARETSGRVGQRQFF
TRBJ2-3 | TRBD2 | TRBV28 | many | TGTGCCAGCAGTTCCTTAGCGGGGGGCTATGGAGATACGCAGTATTTT | CASSSLAGGYGDTQYF
TRBJ2-3 | TRBD2 | TRBV20-1 | NA | TGCAGTGCTAGAGCTGGGCTAGCGGGAGCCGCGAGGGCAGATACGCAGTATTTT | CSARAGLAGAARADTQYF
TRBJ1-1 | NA | TRBV29-1 | few | TGCAGCGGCGGGGGGGCAGGGTTGGGCACTGAAGCTTTCTTT | CSGGGAGLGTEAFF